The clone carrying this TCR beta chain was picked up many times. The antigen remains undetermined. These data are taken from a study of T-cell reconstitution after alpha-beta-depleted transplantation in children. Notes on the study in general: Alpha-beta T cells about two months after transplant reportedly derived from several hundred expanded graft clones. Some patients' high day-60 TCRbeta diversity was attributed to recipient cells surviving conditioning. Diversity and T-cell counts at one year after transplant derived mostly from new T cells.

Construction of the TCRbeta library involved unique molecular identifiers. One entry per CDR3 protein, called by TCRdb with MiXCR from the PCR reads. This table has approximately 190,000 distinct CDR3 sequences, 7% to 9% appearing once. The CDR3 is made up of 12 amino acids. V dropped 6 bases and J dropped 10 bases, with 13 bases sitting between them. CDR1 MNHNS and CDR2 SASEGT come from the germline V gene. This TCR was recovered from a male patient aged 2-10 years who had a stem cell transplant for acute myeloid leukemia, so the T cells may come from the graft donor. This specimen was PBMCs, mostly from graft donor cells, taken 360 days after TCRalphabeta/CD19-depleted stem cell transplant. The J gene is TRBJ2-1, the V gene TRBV6-1, with D perhaps matching TRBD1 or TRBD2 (6 bases each). The CDR3 DNA sequence: TGTGCCAGCAGGGACAGCGGGTGGGAGCAGTTCTTC. This sequence encodes CASRDSGWEQFF.